This T cell receptor (beta chain) was retrieved from a study of cytomegalovirus exposure and HLA in healthy donors. The CDR3 is 15 amino acids. CDR1 MDHEN and CDR2 SYDVKM come from the germline V gene. Trimming removed 1 base at V and 4 bases at J, with 11 bases between. The PCR made use of 60 Vbeta and 13 Jbeta primers. Produced via immunoSEQ multiplex PCR; TCRdb's table is partial and in-frame only. The sample lists roughly 130,000 clones, over 75% occurring once. The sample consisted of PBMCs. The chain combines TRBV28 with TRBJ1-5; D might be TRBD1 (5 bases). The receptor was derived from a man aged 25 to 40 in good health and CMV-seronegative. The CDR3 protein is CASSLLGVSNQPQHF. CDR3 nucleotide sequence: TGTGCCAGCAGTTTATTAGGGGTCAGTAATCAGCCCCAGCATTTT.